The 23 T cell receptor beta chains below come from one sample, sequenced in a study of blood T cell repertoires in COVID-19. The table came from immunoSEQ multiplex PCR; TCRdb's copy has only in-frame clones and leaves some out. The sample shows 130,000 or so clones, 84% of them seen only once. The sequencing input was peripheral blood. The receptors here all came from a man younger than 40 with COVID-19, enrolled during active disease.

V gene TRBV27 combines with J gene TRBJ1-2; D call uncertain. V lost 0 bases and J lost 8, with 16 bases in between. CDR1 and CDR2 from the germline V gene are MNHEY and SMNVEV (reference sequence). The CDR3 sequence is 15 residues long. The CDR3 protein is CASSLSSLGSGGYTF. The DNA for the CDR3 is TGTGCCAGCAGTTTATCGAGTCTCGGGTCTGGGGGCTACACCTTC.

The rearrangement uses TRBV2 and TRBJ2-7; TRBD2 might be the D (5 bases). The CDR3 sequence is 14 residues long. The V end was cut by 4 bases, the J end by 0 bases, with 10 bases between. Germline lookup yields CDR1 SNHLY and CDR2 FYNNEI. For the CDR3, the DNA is TGTGCCAGCAGTGGGCGGAGCGGCTCCTACGAGCAGTACTTC. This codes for CASSGRSGSYEQYF.

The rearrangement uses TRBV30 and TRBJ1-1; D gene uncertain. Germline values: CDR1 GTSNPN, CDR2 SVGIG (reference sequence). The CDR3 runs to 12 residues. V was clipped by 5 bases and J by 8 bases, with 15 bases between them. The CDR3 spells CAWARRTAEAFF. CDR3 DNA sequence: TGTGCCTGGGCCCGGAGGACTGCCGAAGCTTTCTTT.

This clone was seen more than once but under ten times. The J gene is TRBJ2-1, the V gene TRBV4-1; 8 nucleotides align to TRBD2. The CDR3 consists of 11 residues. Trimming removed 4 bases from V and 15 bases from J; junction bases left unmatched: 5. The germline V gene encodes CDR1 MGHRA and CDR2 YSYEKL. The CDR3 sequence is CASSPGTSRFF. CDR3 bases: TGCGCCAGCAGCCCCGGGACTAGTAGGTTCTTC.

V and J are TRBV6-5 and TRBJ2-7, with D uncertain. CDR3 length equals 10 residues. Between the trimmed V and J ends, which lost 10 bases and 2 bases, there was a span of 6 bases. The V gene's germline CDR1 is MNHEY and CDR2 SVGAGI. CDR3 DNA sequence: TGTGCCACAGCGACCTACGAGCAGTACTTC. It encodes CATATYEQYF.

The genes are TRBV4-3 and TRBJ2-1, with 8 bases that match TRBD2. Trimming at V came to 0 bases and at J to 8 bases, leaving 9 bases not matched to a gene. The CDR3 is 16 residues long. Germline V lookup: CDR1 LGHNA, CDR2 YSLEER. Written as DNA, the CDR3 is TGCGCCAGCAGCCAAGATCTGGAGCGGGAGTTCGATGAGCAGTTCTTC. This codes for CASSQDLEREFDEQFF.

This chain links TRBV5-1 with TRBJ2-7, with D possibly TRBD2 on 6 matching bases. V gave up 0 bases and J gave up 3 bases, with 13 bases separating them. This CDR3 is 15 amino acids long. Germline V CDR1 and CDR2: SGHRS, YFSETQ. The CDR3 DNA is TGCGCCAGCAGCTTGGCCGGGGAGGCCTACTACGAGCAGTACTTC. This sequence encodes CASSLAGEAYYEQYF.

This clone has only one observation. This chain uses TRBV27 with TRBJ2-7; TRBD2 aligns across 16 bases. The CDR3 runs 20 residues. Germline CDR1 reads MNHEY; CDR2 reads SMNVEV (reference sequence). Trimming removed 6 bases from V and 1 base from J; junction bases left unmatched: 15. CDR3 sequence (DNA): TGTGCCAGCAGAAGAGAGGGGACTAGCGGGAGGGCCGGGATATCCTACGAGCAGTACTTC. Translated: CASRREGTSGRAGISYEQYF.

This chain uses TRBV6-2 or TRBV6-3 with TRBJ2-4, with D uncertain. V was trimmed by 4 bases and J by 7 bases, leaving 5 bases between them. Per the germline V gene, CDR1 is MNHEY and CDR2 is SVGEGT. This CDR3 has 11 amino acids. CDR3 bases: TGTGCCAGCAGTTCCATGAACATTCAGTACTTC. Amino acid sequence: CASSSMNIQYF.

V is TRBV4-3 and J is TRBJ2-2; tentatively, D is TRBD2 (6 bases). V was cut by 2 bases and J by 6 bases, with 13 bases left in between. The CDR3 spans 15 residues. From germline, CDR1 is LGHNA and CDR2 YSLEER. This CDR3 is CASSQRDWGAGELFF. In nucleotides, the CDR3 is TGCGCCAGCAGCCAACGGGACTGGGGGGCCGGGGAGCTGTTTTTT.

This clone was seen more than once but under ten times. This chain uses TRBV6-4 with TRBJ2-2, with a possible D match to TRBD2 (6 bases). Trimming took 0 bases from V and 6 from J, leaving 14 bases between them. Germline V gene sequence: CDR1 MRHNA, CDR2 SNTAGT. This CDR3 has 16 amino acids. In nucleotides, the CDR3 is TGTGCCAGCAGTGACTCGATGGGTCGCGGGGCCGGGGAGCTGTTTTTT. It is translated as CASSDSMGRGAGELFF.

Written as DNA, the CDR3 is TGTGCCATCAGCCCAGCGGGGCAGGGGTCCTACGAGCAGTACTTC. Its translation: CAISPAGQGSYEQYF. V usage is TRBV10-3 and J usage is TRBJ2-7; perhaps TRBD2 as D (7 bases). V lost 6 bases to trimming and J lost 1 base, with 16 bases between them. CDR3 length: 15 residues. Germline CDR1 and CDR2: ENHRY and SYGVKD.

CDR3 coding DNA: TGTGCCAGCAGTTTAACAGGGGGTAGCTCCTACGAGCAGTACTTC. This translates into CASSLTGGSSYEQYF. V is TRBV27 and J is TRBJ2-7; 8 bases are shared with TRBD1. J gave up 0 bases and V 2 bases, and 3 bases lay outside the gene matches. CDR3 size: 15 residues. Germline CDR1 reads MNHEY; CDR2 reads SMNVEV (reference sequence).

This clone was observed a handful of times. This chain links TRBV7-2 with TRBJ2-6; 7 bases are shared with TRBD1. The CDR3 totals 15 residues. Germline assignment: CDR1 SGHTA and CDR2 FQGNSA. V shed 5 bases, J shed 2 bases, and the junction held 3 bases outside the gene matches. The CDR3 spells CASSQQGTGANVLTF. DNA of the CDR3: TGTGCCAGCAGCCAACAGGGGACTGGGGCCAACGTCCTGACTTTC.

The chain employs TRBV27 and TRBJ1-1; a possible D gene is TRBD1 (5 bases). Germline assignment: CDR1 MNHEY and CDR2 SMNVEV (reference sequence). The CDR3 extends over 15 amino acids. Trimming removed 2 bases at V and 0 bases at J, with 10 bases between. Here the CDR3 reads CASSLGGGMNTEAFF. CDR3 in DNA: TGTGCCAGCAGTTTAGGTGGGGGGATGAACACTGAAGCTTTCTTT.

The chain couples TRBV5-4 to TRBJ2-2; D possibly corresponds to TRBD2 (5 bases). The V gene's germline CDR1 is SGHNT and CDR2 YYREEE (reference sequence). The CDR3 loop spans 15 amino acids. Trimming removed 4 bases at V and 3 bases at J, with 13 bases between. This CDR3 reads CASSHGRRDTGELFF. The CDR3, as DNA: TGTGCCAGCAGCCATGGGCGGCGGGACACCGGGGAGCTGTTTTTT.

The CDR3 loop is CASSAIQGYGYTF. The CDR3 region has the DNA TGTGCCAGCAGCGCAATACAGGGCTATGGCTACACCTTC. The V and J genes are TRBV28 and TRBJ1-2, with TRBD1 as a possible D gene (6 bases). This CDR3 is 13 amino acids long. V dropped 6 bases and J dropped 4 bases, with 12 bases sitting between them. Looked up from germline, CDR1 is MDHEN and CDR2 is SYDVKM.

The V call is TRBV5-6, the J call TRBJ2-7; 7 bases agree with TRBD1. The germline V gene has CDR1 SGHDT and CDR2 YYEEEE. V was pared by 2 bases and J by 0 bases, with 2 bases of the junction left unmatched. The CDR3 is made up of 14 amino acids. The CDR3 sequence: CASSLQGLSYEQYF. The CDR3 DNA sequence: TGTGCCAGCAGCTTACAGGGGCTCTCCTACGAGCAGTACTTC.

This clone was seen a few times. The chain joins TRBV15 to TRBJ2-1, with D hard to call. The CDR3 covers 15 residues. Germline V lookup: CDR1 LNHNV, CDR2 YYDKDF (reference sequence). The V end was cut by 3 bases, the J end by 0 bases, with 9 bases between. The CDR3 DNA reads TGTGCCACCAGCAGGGTAGGCGGCTCCTACAATGAGCAGTTCTTC. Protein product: CATSRVGGSYNEQFF.

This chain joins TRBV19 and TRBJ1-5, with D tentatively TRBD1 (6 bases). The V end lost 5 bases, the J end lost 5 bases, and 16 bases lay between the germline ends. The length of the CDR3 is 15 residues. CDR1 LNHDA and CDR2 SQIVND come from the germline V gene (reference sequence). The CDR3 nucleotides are TGTGCCAGTAGTGCACAGGGATCCCTGTATCAGCCCCAGCATTTT. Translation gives CASSAQGSLYQPQHF.

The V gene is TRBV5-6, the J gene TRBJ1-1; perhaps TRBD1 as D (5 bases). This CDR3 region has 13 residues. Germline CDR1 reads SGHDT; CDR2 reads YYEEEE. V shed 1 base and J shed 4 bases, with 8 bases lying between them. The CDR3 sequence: CASSLRRGTEAFF. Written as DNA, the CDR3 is TGTGCCAGCAGCTTGCGGAGGGGCACTGAAGCTTTCTTT.

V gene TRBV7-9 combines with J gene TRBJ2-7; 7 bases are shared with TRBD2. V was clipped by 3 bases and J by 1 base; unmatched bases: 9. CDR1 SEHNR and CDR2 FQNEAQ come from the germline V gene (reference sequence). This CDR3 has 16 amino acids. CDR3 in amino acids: CASSFTASGASYEQYF. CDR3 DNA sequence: TGTGCCAGCAGCTTTACCGCTAGCGGAGCATCCTACGAGCAGTACTTC.

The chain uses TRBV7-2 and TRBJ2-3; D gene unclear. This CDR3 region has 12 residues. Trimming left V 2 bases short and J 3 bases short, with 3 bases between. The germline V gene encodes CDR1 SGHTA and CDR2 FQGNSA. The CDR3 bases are TGTGCCAGCAGCTTATTAACAGATACGCAGTATTTT. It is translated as CASSLLTDTQYF.